This TCR beta chain was recorded in a study of CD8+CD57+ T cells in acquired aplastic anemia. In the study overall: Mean DNA quantity obtained from sorted CD4+ and CD8+ cells was 2.5 to 4 ug.

It was genomic DNA that served as the template for profiling TCR beta VDJ and CDR3. TCRdb independently ran MiXCR on the reads; one entry per CDR3 protein. The sample consists of about 150,000 distinct CDR3 sequences, less than 50% of them appearing once. Sequenced patients had shown CD8+CD57+ cell expansion by flow cytometry. No therapy had been given to the patients at the time of blood sampling. This CDR3 is 12 amino acids long. CDR1 and CDR2 (germline): ENHRY, SYGVKD. Trimming removed 4 bases at V and 7 bases at J, with 8 bases between. This clonotype appeared a few times. The antigen remains unidentified. Study-level findings and limits: Between patients and controls, CD8+ Simpson's diversity did not vary significantly. About 28 sequences, all CD8+ CDR3, were shared between patients and controls.

The chain recombines TRBV10-3 with TRBJ2-1, with no clear D. Sequencing input: sorted CD4+, CD8+, or CD8+CD57+ T cells (not recorded which) from PBMCs. The receptor was derived from a human donor with aplastic anemia. As DNA, the CDR3 is TGTGCCATCAGTGTTGCGTTAAATGAGCAGTTCTTC. Amino acids: CAISVALNEQFF.